These 27 T cell receptor beta chains came from one sample sequenced in a study of T-cell reconstitution after alpha-beta-depleted transplantation in children. Preparation of the TCRbeta library involved a method that used unique molecular identifiers. From the PCR reads, TCRdb called clonotypes with MiXCR, one entry per CDR3 protein. The data contain around 490,000 distinct CDR3 sequences, over 10% of them singletons. The source material was PBMCs, mostly from graft donor cells, sampled 180 days after TCRalphabeta/CD19-depleted stem cell transplant. All receptors come from a female patient aged 2 to 10 who had a stem cell transplant for aplastic anemia, so the T cells may come from the graft donor.

This clonotype was observed a handful of times. The chain couples TRBV7-9 to TRBJ2-2, with 13 bases fitting TRBD2. J was trimmed by 2 bases and V by 5 bases; bases with no gene match: 5. Germline-derived CDR1 and CDR2 are SEHNR and FQNEAQ (reference sequence). This CDR3 spans 17 amino acids. CDR3 sequence (DNA): TGTGCCAGCAGCCCGAGGGGACTAGCGGGAAACACCGGGGAGCTGTTTTTT. This codes for CASSPRGLAGNTGELFF.

The chain carries TRBV7-9 and TRBJ2-2, with D maybe TRBD2 (6 bases). CDR3 length: 16 amino acids. Trimming left V 5 bases short and J 5 bases short, with 18 bases between. Germline V gives CDR1 SEHNR, CDR2 FQNEAQ (reference sequence). The CDR3 nucleotides are TGTGCCAGCAGCGTCGGGACTCCCCTTGGGACCGGGGAGCTGTTTTTT. This encodes CASSVGTPLGTGELFF.

This rearrangement joins TRBV24-1 to TRBJ2-5; 10 bases agree with TRBD2. This CDR3 spans 14 amino acids. Germline assignment: CDR1 KGHDR and CDR2 SFDVKD. Unmatched junction bases numbered 5, after V lost 6 bases and J lost 5 bases. The CDR3 protein is CATSSLAGEETQYF. The CDR3 DNA follows: TGTGCCACCAGTAGCCTAGCGGGAGAGGAGACCCAGTACTTC.

The chain carries TRBV25-1 and TRBJ2-7; D remains ambiguous. V was trimmed by 3 bases and J by 3 bases, leaving 9 bases between them. The germline gives CDR1 MGHDK, CDR2 SYGVNS. The CDR3 sequence is 13 residues long. CDR3: CASSDPFGYEQYF. CDR3 in DNA: TGTGCCAGCAGTGACCCTTTCGGCTACGAGCAGTACTTC.

In this sample, this clonotype turned up a few times. The chain has TRBV18 and TRBJ1-3; D not resolved. V was trimmed by 3 bases and J by 4 bases, leaving 13 bases between them. The V gene's germline CDR1 is KGHSH and CDR2 LQKENI. This CDR3 is built from 15 residues. CDR3 coding DNA: TGTGCCAGCTCACCGGCGGCCAACCCGGGAAACACCATATATTTT. Translated, it gives CASSPAANPGNTIYF.

The chain employs TRBV6-1 and TRBJ2-1; no clear D gene. V lost 6 bases and J lost 7, with 19 bases in between. CDR1 and CDR2 from the germline V gene are MNHNS and SASEGT. The CDR3 extends over 15 amino acids. The CDR3 sequence is CASSSVLPLENEQFF. The CDR3 DNA reads as TGTGCCAGCAGCTCCGTGCTCCCACTTGAGAATGAGCAGTTCTTC.

This clonotype was seen at least ten times. The chain recombines TRBV5-1 with TRBJ2-2; 7 bases are shared with TRBD1. CDR3 length: 16 amino acids. Germline V CDR1 and CDR2: SGHRS, YFSETQ. The V and J ends lost 1 base and 1 base, in that order; junction bases with no gene match: 4. In nucleotides, the CDR3 is TGCGCCAGCAGCTTGTGGACAGGAGTGAACACCGGGGAGCTGTTTTTT. Protein product: CASSLWTGVNTGELFF.

The gene calls are TRBV27 and TRBJ2-7; 11 bases line up with TRBD1. CDR1 and CDR2 from the germline V gene are MNHEY and SMNVEV (reference sequence). Trimming at V came to 3 bases and at J to 6 bases, leaving 4 bases not matched to a gene. The CDR3 has 14 residues. CDR3 coding DNA: TGTGCCAGCAGTTTCGGACAGGGGGCCGGCGAGCAGTACTTC. This codes for CASSFGQGAGEQYF.

This clonotype was seen ten or more times. The chain has TRBV28 and TRBJ1-2; D gene ambiguous. The germline CDR1 and CDR2 sequences are MDHEN and SYDVKM. The CDR3 is 13 amino acids. V was trimmed by 8 bases and J by 2 bases, leaving 12 bases between them. For the CDR3, the DNA is TGTGCCAGCCGGGGTCAGGCGAACTATGGCTACACCTTC. Translation gives CASRGQANYGYTF.

This clonotype was picked up a small number of times. For the CDR3, the DNA is TGCAGTGCTTTTGTAGCGGGAGGGATCCTAGACGAGCAGTACTTC. As protein: CSAFVAGGILDEQYF. This chain joins TRBV20-1 and TRBJ2-7; TRBD2 matches at 11 bases. V shed 5 bases, J shed 5 bases, and the junction held 11 bases outside the gene matches. The germline V gene encodes CDR1 DFQATT and CDR2 SNEGSKA (reference sequence). The CDR3 has 15 residues.

This chain uses TRBV6-2 or TRBV6-3 with TRBJ2-1, with TRBD2 matching 8 bases. In germline, CDR1 is MNHEY, CDR2 SVGEGT. V dropped 10 bases and J dropped 4; count of bases not matched to a gene: 12. The CDR3 totals 15 residues. This chain's CDR3 is CATASPGLVYNEQFF. DNA for the CDR3: TGTGCCACCGCCAGCCCGGGACTAGTATACAATGAGCAGTTCTTC.

The chain carries TRBV7-2 and TRBJ1-2; TRBD1 might be the D (5 bases). Germline V gene sequence: CDR1 SGHTA, CDR2 FQGNSA. This CDR3 is built from 17 residues. Deletions cut 1 base from V and 3 bases from J, with 18 bases between. CDR3 residues: CASSLVGHPSFDYGYTF. The DNA of the CDR3 is TGTGCCAGCAGCTTAGTTGGACACCCGTCATTTGACTATGGCTACACCTTC.

This clonotype showed up just a few times. V gene TRBV12-3 or TRBV12-4 combines with J gene TRBJ1-2, with TRBD1 as a possible D gene (6 bases). The CDR3 consists of 14 residues. Trimming stripped 4 bases from V and 4 bases from J, with 13 bases between. The CDR3 loop is CASSSRQASYGYTF. The CDR3 nucleotides are TGTGCCAGCAGTTCCCGACAGGCAAGCTATGGCTACACCTTC.

This clonotype was counted only a few times. The chain is built from TRBV12-3 or TRBV12-4 and TRBJ1-4; perhaps TRBD1 as D (5 bases). This CDR3 is 11 amino acids long. Trimming took off 6 bases at V and 8 bases at J, with 7 bases between the two ends. The CDR3 nucleotides read TGTGCCAGCAGAGACAGAGAAAAACTGTTTTTT. Translating gives CASRDREKLFF.

This rearrangement joins TRBV7-4 to TRBJ2-5; 7 nucleotides match TRBD1. CDR3 length equals 13 residues. J gave up 4 bases and V 3 bases, and 2 bases lay outside the gene matches. Germline CDR1 reads SGHVT; CDR2 reads SQSDAQ. The CDR3: CASSFAGGETQYF. The DNA of the CDR3 is TGTGCCAGCAGCTTCGCAGGGGGAGAGACCCAGTACTTC.

The chain is built from TRBV27 and TRBJ2-7, with TRBD1 as a possible D gene (6 bases). V was trimmed by 5 bases and J by 3 bases, leaving 11 bases between them. The CDR3 has 13 residues. Germline loops: CDR1 MNHEY, CDR2 SMNVEV (reference sequence). For the CDR3, the DNA is TGTGCCAGCAGTCGGACAGCCTACTACGAGCAGTACTTC. Encoded protein: CASSRTAYYEQYF.

This clonotype was detected ten times or more. The chain joins TRBV29-1 to TRBJ1-3; 7 bases match TRBD1. The CDR3 is 14 residues long. The germline V gene encodes CDR1 SQVTM and CDR2 ANQGSEA. The V and J ends lost 3 bases and 2 bases, in that order; junction bases with no gene match: 4. CDR3 residues: CSVETGPAGNTIYF. In DNA, the CDR3 is TGCAGCGTTGAGACAGGGCCGGCTGGAAACACCATATATTTT.

In this sample, this clonotype turned up many times. This sequence joins TRBV29-1 and TRBJ2-6, with TRBD1 matching 9 bases. V lost 6 bases to trimming and J lost 1 base; unmatched junction nucleotides: 4. Per the germline V gene, CDR1 is SQVTM and CDR2 is ANQGSEA. CDR3 length: 15 amino acids. The CDR3: CSVRDRASGANVLTF. CDR3 bases: TGCAGCGTCCGGGACAGGGCATCTGGGGCCAACGTCCTGACTTTC.

In its sample, this clonotype was seen a few times. V usage is TRBV27 and J usage is TRBJ2-2, with TRBD1 matching 9 bases. Germline V gene lookup returns CDR1 MNHEY and CDR2 SMNVEV (reference sequence). Germline trimming cut 7 bases from V and 7 bases from J; bases unmatched to any gene: 7. The CDR3 runs to 14 residues. The CDR3 nucleotides read TGTGCCAGCACACCCCGGACAGGGGTCGGGGAGCTGTTTTTT. This sequence encodes CASTPRTGVGELFF.

This clonotype was seen more than once but under ten times. The CDR3 coding sequence is TGCAGTGCTAGGGCGCGGGCCCCTGGAAACACCATATATTTT. Translated, it gives CSARARAPGNTIYF. This chain links TRBV20-1 with TRBJ1-3; D is undetermined. CDR3 size: 14 residues. V was pared by 3 bases and J by 2 bases, with 11 bases between. Per the germline V gene, CDR1 is DFQATT and CDR2 is SNEGSKA (reference sequence).

This clonotype came up many times. This chain joins TRBV6-1 and TRBJ2-3; 8 bases fit TRBD2. Per germline, CDR1 MNHNS and CDR2 SASEGT. J lost 3 bases, V lost 6 bases, and 8 bases had no gene match. CDR3 length equals 15 residues. CDR3 in DNA: TGTGCCAGCAGCGAAATCGGGAGGGCGACAGATACGCAGTATTTT. Encoded protein: CASSEIGRATDTQYF.

This clonotype was found a few times. V gene TRBV7-3 combines with J gene TRBJ2-3, with D perhaps matching TRBD2 (7 bases). Germline loops: CDR1 SGHTA, CDR2 FQGTGA. Between the trimmed V and J ends, which lost 3 bases and 2 bases, there was a span of 12 bases. This CDR3 region has 15 residues. CDR3 region: CASSLRGGVTDTQYF. The CDR3 DNA sequence: TGTGCCAGCAGCTTGAGGGGGGGCGTCACAGATACGCAGTATTTT.

This clonotype showed up just a few times. J is TRBJ1-5 and V is TRBV19; D uncertain. The CDR3 contains 14 residues. Trimming took off 3 bases at V and 0 bases at J, with 6 bases between the two ends. Germline-derived CDR1 and CDR2 are LNHDA and SQIVND (reference sequence). The CDR3 nucleotides read TGTGCCAGTAGTATCTTTACTAGCAATCAGCCCCAGCATTTT. Protein: CASSIFTSNQPQHF.

This clonotype was observed many times. The V call is TRBV12-3 or TRBV12-4, the J call TRBJ1-5, with D unresolved. The length of the CDR3 is 10 residues. V dropped 8 bases and J dropped 16 bases, with 15 bases sitting between them. The CDR3 nucleotides read TGTGCCAGCGGTGGAGAGACCATTCATTTT. Amino acid sequence: CASGGETIHF.

This clonotype has only a few counts. The chain carries TRBV9 and TRBJ1-6; D is perhaps TRBD1 (5 bases). The V gene lost 3 bases and the J gene lost 5 bases, with 18 bases spanning the gap. This CDR3 contains 17 residues. CDR1 SGDLS and CDR2 YYNGEE come from the germline V gene. CDR3 sequence reads: CASSGGRTSENNSPLHF. Written as DNA, the CDR3 is TGTGCCAGCAGCGGAGGCAGGACAAGCGAAAATAATTCACCCCTCCACTTT.

The rearrangement uses TRBV5-1 and TRBJ2-2; no firm D call. CDR1 is SGHRS and CDR2 is YFSETQ in the germline V gene. V shed 0 bases and J shed 2 bases, with 11 bases lying between them. This CDR3 is 16 amino acids long. The CDR3 DNA sequence: TGCGCCAGCAGCTTGGGGGCACCAACCAACACCGGGGAGCTGTTTTTT. It translates to CASSLGAPTNTGELFF.

This clonotype has a count of ten or more. The gene calls are TRBV5-1 and TRBJ2-7, with D perhaps matching TRBD2 (6 bases). The V gene's germline CDR1 is SGHRS and CDR2 YFSETQ. The CDR3 totals 13 residues. V was cut by 4 bases and J by 3 bases, with 11 bases left in between. CDR3 amino acids: CASSRGGDYEQYF. CDR3 nucleotides: TGCGCCAGCAGCCGCGGAGGGGACTACGAGCAGTACTTC.